The T cell receptor (beta chain) under discussion was sequenced for a study of metastatic and nonmetastatic thyroid tumors. Overall study context: Across peripheral blood and tumor or nodule tissue samples taken from malignant and benign thyroid patients, the repertoires were compared with one another. Study-level points and caveats: As reported, TCR beta diversity in blood and tumor was significantly higher in malignant thyroid tumors than in benign nodules.

TCRdb re-analyzed the PCR reads using MiXCR. This table holds 25,000 to 30,000 clones, 3.7% found once. V was pared by 5 bases and J by 5 bases, with 13 bases of the junction left unmatched. CDR3 length: 16 residues. Per the germline V gene, CDR1 is LNHNV and CDR2 is YYDKDF (reference sequence). None of the patients had undergone any treatment ahead of thyroid surgery. This clone occurred many times. Its cognate antigen is unknown. The sequencing input was blood. This clonotype originated in a male donor with papillary thyroid cancer or a benign thyroid nodule (not recorded which). Some clones in this sample may be carry-over from other donors' samples. The chain employs TRBV15 and TRBJ2-5; TRBD1 aligns across 8 bases. The CDR3 DNA sequence: TGTGCCACCAGCCCGTCCGGGACAGGTGGAATGGAGACCCAGTACTTC. It specifies CATSPSGTGGMETQYF.